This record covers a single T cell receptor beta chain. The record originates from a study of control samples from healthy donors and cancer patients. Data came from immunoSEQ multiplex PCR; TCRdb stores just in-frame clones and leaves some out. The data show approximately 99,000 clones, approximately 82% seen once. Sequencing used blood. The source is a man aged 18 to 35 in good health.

CDR3 residues: CASSKRSTGGGYTF. CDR3 in DNA: TGTGCCAGCAGCAAAAGGTCCACCGGGGGTGGCTACACCTTC. The chain is built from TRBV21-1 and TRBJ1-2. TRBV21-1 is a listed pseudogene. There are 14 residues in the CDR3.